These T cell receptor beta chains were read from a single sample in a study of T cells in Graves' hyperthyroidism and ophthalmopathy. In TCRdb, the multiplex PCR reads were re-called with MiXCR into one record per CDR3 protein. The table lists 550,000 to 600,000 distinct CDR3 sequences, about a sixth of them singletons, with about 20% in the top ten. The specimen sequenced was blood. These receptors all come from a woman aged 18-29 years with Graves' hyperthyroidism. CDR3s include the opening cysteine and the closing phenylalanine or tryptophan. Each record gives: CDR3 length, D gene, clone size, V gene, J gene, CDR3 DNA, CDR3 protein. D genes are given only for firm matches. A clone size is listed for some rows: how often the clone was seen (once, few, many), or a class if it is expanded.

14	TRBD2	many	TRBV12-3/TRBV12-4	TRBJ2-1	TGTGCCAGCAGTCCCCGGGTAGCGGGGAATGAGCAGTTCTTC	CASSPRVAGNEQFF
13	.	.	TRBV7-9	TRBJ1-1	TGTGCCAGCAGCTCAGGGAGAGAGGCTCGAGCTTTCTTT	CASSSGREARAFF
14	TRBD1	.	TRBV6-1	TRBJ1-2	TGTGCCAGCAGTTGGACAGGGATAGGCTATGGCTACACCTTC	CASSWTGIGYGYTF
15	.	.	TRBV25-1	TRBJ1-1	TGTGCCAGCAGTGAATCGGGACCCAGGACATTTGAAGCTTTCTTT	CASSESGPRTFEAFF
14	.	few	TRBV29-1	TRBJ1-1	TGCAGCGCGAACCCCTCGGAGTTGAACACTGAAGCTTTCTTT	CSANPSELNTEAFF
15	.	many	TRBV12-3/TRBV12-4	TRBJ1-3	TGTGCCAGCAGTTCCCGACATATCTCTGGAAACACCATATATTTT	CASSSRHISGNTIYF
14	TRBD1	.	TRBV2	TRBJ1-5	TGTGCCACCCGCCCAACAGGGGTAGAACAGCCCCAGCATTTT	CATRPTGVEQPQHF
14	.	few	TRBV20-1	TRBJ1-1	TGCAGTGCTAGATCGCGTAGCCCCCGCACTGTAGCTTTCTTT	CSARSRSPRTVAFF
14	.	many	TRBV12-3/TRBV12-4	TRBJ1-2	TGTGCCAGCAGCCAGGGGAACTCGGCCTATGGCTACACCTTC	CASSQGNSAYGYTF
12	.	.	TRBV27	TRBJ2-1	TGTGCCGGCAGTTTGGGGGGAAATGAGCAGTTCTTC	CAGSLGGNEQFF
13	.	.	TRBV6-2/TRBV6-3	TRBJ2-3	TGTGCCAGCAGTTACTTCATAACAGATACGCAGTATTTT	CASSYFITDTQYF
12	TRBD1	.	TRBV2	TRBJ2-7	TGTGCCAGGGGACAGGGGTCTTACGAGCAGTACTTC	CARGQGSYEQYF
15	.	many	TRBV2	TRBJ2-2	TGTGCCATCGATCCGGCGGACAGCCCAACCGGGGAGCTGTTTTTT	CAIDPADSPTGELFF
13	TRBD1	few	TRBV20-1	TRBJ1-2	TGCAGTGCAACCGGGACAGGGACGGGAGGCTACACCTTC	CSATGTGTGGYTF
16	TRBD1	.	TRBV27	TRBJ1-3	TGTGCCAGCAGTTTATCCCAGGGGGAAGCTGGAAACACCATATATTTT	CASSLSQGEAGNTIYF
12	.	few	TRBV5-1	TRBJ1-1	TGCGCCAGCGCTAACCCGATGACTGAAGCTTTCTTT	CASANPMTEAFF
15	TRBD1	many	TRBV3-1	TRBJ1-1	TGTGCCAGCAGCCAAACAGGGGGGAGAAACACTGAAGCTTTCTTT	CASSQTGGRNTEAFF
13	.	.	TRBV27	TRBJ1-1	TGTGCCAGCAGCCTGAGAAGAGACTTTGAAGCTTTCTTT	CASSLRRDFEAFF
13	.	.	TRBV20-1	TRBJ2-3	TGCAGGGCTCTAGGGGGGCGCACAGATACGCAGTATTTT	CRALGGRTDTQYF
17	TRBD2	.	TRBV28	TRBJ2-7	TGTGCCAGCAGTGGGACTAGCGGGAGAGGGAGTGGGTACGAGCAGTACTTC	CASSGTSGRGSGYEQYF
12	.	many	TRBV28	TRBJ2-2	TGTGCCAGCAGTTCATCCACCGGGGAGCTGTTTTTT	CASSSSTGELFF
13	.	.	TRBV6-1	TRBJ2-5	TGTGCCAGCAGTAAACAGGTGGGGGAGACCCAGTACTTC	CASSKQVGETQYF
12	.	many	TRBV2	TRBJ2-5	TGTGCCAGCAGTGAAGACCAAGAGACCCAGTACTTC	CASSEDQETQYF
15	.	few	TRBV10-2	TRBJ1-5	TGCGCCAGCAGTGAGGGGGATTATAGCAATCAGCCCCAGCATTTT	CASSEGDYSNQPQHF
14	.	.	TRBV29-1	TRBJ2-5	TGCAGCGTTGAACCCGGATTGTCGGCAGAGACCCAGTACTTC	CSVEPGLSAETQYF
16	TRBD2	many	TRBV6-5	TRBJ2-3	TGTGCCAGCAGTTACTCGTCTAGCGGGAGTACAGATACGCAGTATTTT	CASSYSSSGSTDTQYF
16	TRBD1	many	TRBV7-9	TRBJ2-7	TGTGCCAGCAGACCCTTCGCCGGGACAGGGTCTGGTTCGCAGTACTTC	CASRPFAGTGSGSQYF
15	.	few	TRBV14	TRBJ1-1	TGTGCCAGCAGCCAAGATACCAGGGGGAACACTGAAGCTTTCTTT	CASSQDTRGNTEAFF
16	.	few	TRBV6-2/TRBV6-3	TRBJ1-4	TGTGCCAGCAGTTGGCGACCGACAGGCTCTAATGAAAAACTGTTTTTT	CASSWRPTGSNEKLFF
15	.	many	TRBV6-5	TRBJ2-1	TGTGCCAGCAGTTACTCTCGGCGGGCATACAATGAGCAGTTCTTC	CASSYSRRAYNEQFF
13	.	many	TRBV6-1	TRBJ1-2	TGTGCCAGCAGTTCCCCGGGCAGGGAGGGCTACACCTTC	CASSSPGREGYTF